Below are 13 T cell receptor beta chains sequenced from a single sample in a study of shared clonotypes between healthy human individuals. The naive CD8 population came from CD45RO-negative cells selected for CCR7, without terminally differentiated effector memory CD45RA+ cells. Generated by immunoSEQ multiplex PCR, the TCRdb table keeps only in-frame clones and is missing some. The table shows about 2 million clones, with around 96% occurring only once. Input material: naive CD8+ T cells sorted from blood. The receptors were gathered from a man between 18 and 35 years old in good health.

The chain combines TRBV10-3 with TRBJ2-3; D possibly corresponds to TRBD2 (6 bases). Germline V gene sequence: CDR1 ENHRY, CDR2 SYGVKD. V was pared by 2 bases and J by 4 bases, with 13 bases between. The length of the CDR3 is 15 residues. In DNA form, the CDR3 reads TGTGCCATCAGTGAGGGAGGGCCCAGCTCAGATACGCAGTATTTT. It is translated as CAISEGGPSSDTQYF.

V and J are TRBV6-5 and TRBJ2-5; the D gene is possibly TRBD2 (5 bases). Looked up from germline, CDR1 is MNHEY and CDR2 is SVGAGI. Trimming removed 6 bases at V and 5 bases at J, with 16 bases between. The CDR3 length is 14 residues. The CDR3 reads CASRKIEGWETQYF. The CDR3 region has the DNA TGTGCCAGCAGGAAAATAGAGGGTTGGGAGACCCAGTACTTC.

The J gene is TRBJ2-3, the V gene TRBV6-5, with TRBD2 matching 7 bases. Germline CDR1 reads MNHEY; CDR2 reads SVGAGI. J was trimmed by 0 bases and V by 9 bases; bases with no gene match: 9. CDR3 length: 15 amino acids. CDR3 nucleotide sequence: TGTGCCAGAGCGTCTGGCGGGAGAAGCACAGATACGCAGTATTTT. Translation gives CARASGGRSTDTQYF.

This clone was seen just once. The genes are TRBV4-1 and TRBJ1-1, with D possibly being TRBD1 (5 bases). The CDR3 runs to 15 residues. The V gene lost 7 bases and the J gene lost 5 bases, with 20 bases spanning the gap. CDR1 is MGHRA and CDR2 is YSYEKL in the germline V gene. The CDR3: CASNLLMSWGTEAFF. CDR3 DNA sequence: TGCGCCAGCAACCTGCTGATGAGCTGGGGGACTGAAGCTTTCTTT.

The rearrangement uses TRBV11-1 and TRBJ1-2; TRBD1 matches at 9 bases. The CDR3 is made up of 13 amino acids. V dropped 3 bases and J dropped 6; count of bases not matched to a gene: 2. Looked up from germline, CDR1 is SGHAT and CDR2 is FQDESV (reference sequence). This CDR3 is CASSFDRGNGYTF. DNA of the CDR3: TGTGCCAGCAGCTTCGACAGGGGGAATGGCTACACCTTC.

The CDR3 DNA reads TGTGCCAGCAGTTACGGGGACCGCTACGAGCAGTACTTC. This sequence encodes CASSYGDRYEQYF. V gene TRBV6-6 combines with J gene TRBJ2-7; D assignment may be TRBD1 or TRBD2 (5 bases each). Trimming took off 2 bases at V and 3 bases at J, with 8 bases between the two ends. CDR3 length equals 13 residues. Germline assignment: CDR1 MNHNY and CDR2 SVGAGI (reference sequence).

The count of this clone is one. The chain uses TRBV4-3 and TRBJ2-5; D is unclear. Trimming shortened V by 0 bases and J by 2 bases, and 10 bases separated the two germline ends. Germline CDR1 is LGHNA and CDR2 is YSLEER. The CDR3 consists of 15 residues. CDR3: CASSQEESDQETQYF. For the CDR3, the DNA is TGCGCCAGCAGCCAAGAGGAATCGGATCAAGAGACCCAGTACTTC.

In this sample, this clone turned up once. The V and J genes are TRBV28 and TRBJ2-7; D may be TRBD1 (6 bases). This CDR3 has 13 residues. The germline gives CDR1 MDHEN, CDR2 SYDVKM. V was trimmed by 6 bases and J by 7 bases, leaving 16 bases between them. CDR3 sequence (DNA): TGTGCCAGCAGACCAGGACAGAATAGGGAGCAGTACTTC. Protein: CASRPGQNREQYF.

About this clone itself: A much larger clone differs from this one at a single base, so this may be a read error. The sample carries other DNA sequences with the same CDR3. The chain links TRBV19 to TRBJ2-7; D is undetermined. There are 11 residues in the CDR3. CDR1 is LNHDA, CDR2 SQIVND, per germline (reference sequence). V lost 1 base, J lost 6 bases, and 4 bases lay in between. Written as DNA, the CDR3 is TGTGCCAGTAGTATAGGGGTCGAGCAGTACTTC. Its translation: CASSIGVEQYF.

The chain is built from TRBV11-2 and TRBJ2-1, with 7 nucleotides matching TRBD2. CDR1 and CDR2 from the germline V gene are SGHAT and FQNNGV. The CDR3 runs to 12 residues. With 4 bases clipped from V and 10 bases from J, the junction kept 4 bases outside the gene matches. The CDR3 here is CASSWGGDEQFF. CDR3 DNA sequence: TGTGCCAGCAGCTGGGGAGGGGACGAGCAGTTCTTC. Supplemented by reference TRBV11-2 and TRBJ2-1, the full variable domain reads EAGVAQSPRYKIIEKRQSVAFWCNPISGHATLYWYQQILGQGPKLLIQFQNNGVVDDSQLPKDRFSAERLKGVDSTLKIQPAKLEDSAVYLCASSWGGDEQFFGPGTRLTVL.

This clone was counted once. The rearrangement uses TRBV4-2 and TRBJ2-1; D perhaps matches TRBD2 (5 bases). The V end lost 0 bases, the J end lost 3 bases, and 12 bases lay between the germline ends. Per germline, CDR1 LGHNA and CDR2 YNFKEQ. The length of the CDR3 is 16 residues. CDR3 loop: CASSQDRTDFYNEQFF. CDR3 bases: TGTGCCAGCAGCCAAGACAGGACGGACTTCTACAATGAGCAGTTCTTC.

The chain links TRBV7-3 to TRBJ2-2; possibly TRBD2 for D (7 bases). V lost 0 bases and J 10 bases, leaving 24 bases between the germline ends. This CDR3 is built from 18 residues. CDR1 and CDR2 (germline): SGHTA, FQGTGA. The CDR3 DNA reads TGTGCCAGCAGCTTAACCCCCATTTTGGGGGGGGGCCAAGTGGAGCTGTTTTTT. Residues: CASSLTPILGGGQVELFF.

The rearrangement uses TRBV12-5 and TRBJ1-1, with D perhaps TRBD1 (6 bases). The germline V gene has CDR1 LGHNT and CDR2 FRNRAP. The CDR3 has 13 amino acids. The germline V and J ends were trimmed by 3 bases and 5 bases, with 10 bases remaining between them. CDR3 DNA: TGTGCTAGTGGTTTTCAGGGGTCTACTGAAGCTTTCTTT. Encoded protein: CASGFQGSTEAFF.